This T cell receptor beta chain derives from a study of T cell clonotyping in hematopoietic cell transplantation. The V gene's germline CDR1 is MDHEN and CDR2 SYDVKM. This CDR3 is built from 12 residues. V lost 3 bases to trimming and J lost 5 bases, with 7 bases between them. Sample time point: recipient sample about 28 days before transplant, after cytoreduction. The data were produced by immunoSEQ multiplex PCR, yet TCRdb's version contains in-frame clones alone and is incomplete. This sample has tens of thousands of clones, with around 86% found just once. The sequence derives from a man in his 60s with biphenotypic leukemia. Some clones in this sample may be carry-over from other donors' samples. The sequencing here drew on peripheral blood mononuclear cells, taken before stem cell transplant. The chain uses TRBV28 and TRBJ2-5, with D unclear. CDR3: CASSFLGETQYF. In nucleotides, the CDR3 is TGTGCCAGCAGTTTCCTCGGGGAGACCCAGTACTTC. Full variable domain (rest looked up from reference TRBV28 and TRBJ2-5): DVKVTQSSRYLVKRTGEKVFLECVQDMDHENMFWYRQDPGLGLRLIYFSYDVKMKEKGDIPEGYSVSREKKERFSLILESASTNQTSMYLCASSFLGETQYFGPGTRLLVL.